This TCR beta chain originates from a study of cytomegalovirus exposure and HLA in healthy donors (dated by TCRdb to between 2016 and 2019). Context from the whole study: In an earlier analysis of some 610 of the donors, 276 Gb of sequence data and some 100 million unique TCR beta sequences from roughly 180 million T cells were reported. An early release that covered 640 HLA-typed donors contained around 330 gigabases of sequencing data and around 85 million unique TCR sequences. Among some 400 genotyped donors of the cohort, an average of approximately 200,000 unique TCR beta nucleotide sequences was sequenced per donor, of which about 18% were non-productive. An earlier analysis of 587 of the donors used high-throughput TCR beta sequencing to judge whether each TCR beta V gene segment behaved as functional or pseudogenic. The study aimed to test whether signatures of past pathogen exposure could be identified by cataloging public T cell receptors. To study patterns of TCR occurrence, a later analysis re-analyzed previously published TCR beta repertoires from several hundred donors and added high-resolution HLA genotyping. The study combined high-throughput TCR immunosequencing, statistical association of individual TCRs with disease status, and machine learning to predict cytomegalovirus infection status. A later genetic analysis used genome-wide SNP genotypes for about 60% of the 666 donors, treating that subset as a discovery cohort. The genetic ancestry cluster associated with self-reported Caucasian donors included 70% to 85% of the 398 genotyped donors. HLA typing included class I and class II loci at four-digit resolution. Typing coverage differed by locus: A, B, C, DRB1 and DQB1 were typed in roughly 629-640 donors, DQA1 in 500 to 550, DPA1 in 600 to 610, and DPB1 in 450 to 490. A handful of DR-DQ haplotypes were handled as single units for association and clustering because linkage in the cohort was strong. Every discovery cohort repertoire had been produced on one sequencing platform. Using immunosequencing, the study profiled T cell repertoires from some 670 subjects and related those repertoires to cytomegalovirus serostatus. In addition to the first cohort of 650 to 750 subjects, a separate validation cohort of 130 or so different subjects was used. Donor age, sex, ethnicity and CMV serostatus were compiled alongside the repertoire data. The later analysis used no new phenotypic data to find candidate immune exposures, relying instead on TCR beta sequences and their occurrence across donors.

To note about this clone: Its antigen has not been determined. No base-level quality is on record; no much larger clone is a single base apart.

The cohort was made up of approximately 670 healthy bone marrow donors. At the time of sampling, every cohort member was nominally healthy, though immune exposures that went unrecorded were likely present. The donor tested CMV seropositive, placing the donor among the 289 seropositive members of the cohort. A peripheral blood sample was provided by each donor, and peripheral blood mononuclear cells were used for TCR beta sequencing. Genomic DNA extraction from the blood cell samples was performed with the Qiagen DNeasy Blood Extraction Kit. Libraries were built with the immunoSEQ multiplex PCR assay. A mixture of 60 forward primers for TCR Vbeta segments and 13 reverse primers for TCR Jbeta segments was used in the multiplex PCR. Amplification of the CDR3 region of rearranged TCR beta genes was performed with a multiplex PCR assay on genomic DNA. The amplified TCR beta libraries were sequenced on the Illumina HiSeq System as 87-base-pair reads. From the authors' description of their analysis: A later analysis tallied some 79 million unique TCR beta chains across the 550 to 850 repertoires, and about 10 million of those chains were shared by two or more donors. Raw reads were error-corrected and collapsed into unique sequences by a nearest-neighbor algorithm in which closely related sequences were merged to remove PCR and sequencing errors. To assign V, D and J gene segments, CDR3 sequences were aligned to IMGT reference sequences. For a sequence to be retained, a match of at least six nucleotides to both a V gene segment and a J gene segment was required. A rearrangement was called productive if the CDR3 had no stop codons and remained in frame with V and J, and every other rearrangement was called non-productive. Following IMGT convention, CDR3 was defined as the stretch from the second conserved V-encoded cysteine to the conserved J-encoded phenylalanine. The earlier analysis of fewer than 750 of the donors excluded sequences that lacked an unambiguous match to a single V gene segment. In an earlier analysis of several hundred of the donors, V segments were called functional above 56.7% productive rearrangements and were called segregating when the between-donor standard deviation exceeded 5%. A statistical classification framework was built to diagnose cytomegalovirus status from the catalog of TCR beta chain sequences. In a later analysis, TCR nucleotide sequences were compared against IMGT/GENE-DB human TR gene sequences so that V and J genes could be assigned. The TCRdist pipeline was used in a later analysis to assign CDR3 sequences and most-parsimonious VDJ recombination scenarios. A later analysis defined each TCR beta chain by its CDR3 amino acid sequence plus V-gene family, and excluded reads lacking a unique V-gene family. To address suspected cross-contamination and a sequencing artifact, a later analysis removed roughly 640 highly shared, low-generation-probability nucleotide sequences. A later analysis calculated a clonal expansion index for each public chain from normalized within-repertoire ranks of inferred template counts. In a later analysis, generation probabilities were computed using a VDJ recombination model fitted to out-of-frame rearrangements, and the results were checked against IGoR. In a later analysis, TCR-TCR, TCR-HLA and TCR-CMV co-occurrence was scored with hypergeometric tests, and a repertoire-size bias correction was applied to TCR pairs. To estimate false discovery rates, a later analysis permuted the HLA or CMV assignments 20 times. A later analysis grouped co-occurring TCRs with DBSCAN, adding TCRdist sequence similarity when clustering within HLA-allele-positive subsets. For co-occurrence clustering, repertoires with fewer than 30,000 or more than 120,000 public chains were excluded, along with four to six repertoires with anomalous nucleotide sharing. Held by TCRdb, this immuneACCESS table contains in-frame sequences only and omits some clones. Under half of the omission traces to an unresolved V gene where checked; the cause of the rest is unknown. Clone size and V and J calls were adopted from that table, with D and trimming inferred from the DNA. The sample table holds over 150,000 clones, of which 77% were seen once. More than 3% of the sample rests with the top ten.

V loses 5 bases of germline sequence and J loses 5 bases, and the interval between the two ends is 12 bases. Via the germline V gene, CDR1 is SGHTA and CDR2 FQGNSA. The CDR3 measures 13 amino acids from cysteine to phenylalanine. Kept here is only the CDR3 DNA, which spans 39 bases and is read in frame from base 1. Broad study findings and their caveats: Linkage disequilibrium might explain the correlated functional status among segregating V segments, but an unknown experimental factor could not be ruled out. Presence/absence analyses assumed roughly uniform sequencing depth across donors, an assumption that may not hold. In a later analysis, 15,000 to 20,000 TCR beta sequences were associated with specific HLA alleles at a false discovery rate of 0.05. Because some donors lacked HLA typing at each locus, the association tests relied only on the typed subset. A further reported finding was that TCR beta sequences accurately predicted the HLA-A and HLA-B alleles for most subjects in the first cohort. The authors suggested that the approach could potentially be generalized to other disease states and immunological phenotypes. A later genetic analysis reported fewer N-insertions in productive TCRs among donors in an Asian-associated ancestry cluster than the approximately 700-donor mean. Assigning TCR associations to individual alleles was difficult when HLA alleles, especially DR and DQ, strongly co-occurred. While some public TCRs were present in many individuals, most TCR sequences turned up only very rarely across donors. An earlier analysis of around 600 of the donors showed that most TCR beta V segments appeared in productive rearrangements either about 87% or about 30% of the time, which broadly matched IMGT annotations. According to a later analysis, parvovirus B19, influenza, CMV and Epstein-Barr virus appeared linked to several top co-occurrence clusters. The only immune exposure information available for the cohort was CMV serostatus. In vitro tests confirmed that a few of the cytomegalovirus-associated TCR beta chains recognize cytomegalovirus antigens. According to a later analysis, most CMV-associated TCR beta chains appeared to be HLA-restricted, and the HLA associations seemed to be driven largely by CMV exposure. In a later analysis, HLA-associated TCR beta chains were found to be more clonally expanded and to have lower generation probabilities than equally common non-associated chains. Some IMGT-functional V segments, including TRBV6-2 and TRBV6-3, could not be distinguished by the 87-base-pair reads and were therefore excluded. In a later analysis, TCR association rates were found to vary across HLA loci, with the most associated TCRs seen for DRB1 alleles and the fewest for HLA-C alleles. The sequencing pipeline was judged likely to have produced a cluster of highly shared sequence variants as a technical artifact. The study listed 164 TCR beta chains as associated with cytomegalovirus. The cohort was sequenced for TCR beta chains only, and without alpha or paired-chain data the features that could be detected were limited. Because counts were too low, roughly 18 rarely observed V segments, including chromosome 9 orphons, were left out of the earlier analysis of 587 of the donors. In both the original and validation cohorts, the classifier was reported to diagnose cytomegalovirus status with high specificity and sensitivity. An association between a missense DCLRE1C variant and V-gene and J-gene trimming of TCR beta chains was found in a later genetic analysis and replicated in an independent cohort.

The clonotype originates from a woman aged 55-69 years in good health and CMV-seropositive. The sequencing input was PBMCs. The rearrangement joined TRBV7-2 to TRBJ1-1; the D gene cannot be named for sure. The bases are TGTGCCAGCAGCCCCATGGGAGGGACTGAAGCTTTCTTT. Translated, this gives CASSPMGGTEAFF.